This T cell receptor beta chain was sequenced in a study of control samples from healthy donors and cancer patients. This table comes from immunoSEQ multiplex PCR, and its TCRdb copy is limited to in-frame clones, with some not included. Here the sample spans about 190,000 clones, roughly nine tenths being singletons. The sequence was collected from a man aged 25 to 40 in good health. Sequenced: blood.

CDR3 amino acids: CASSSTGDTQYF. The CDR3 DNA sequence: TGTGCCAGCAGCTCGACCGGGGATACGCAGTATTTT. V usage is TRBV7-2 and J usage is TRBJ2-3; D gene uncertain. Deletions cut 4 bases from V and 6 bases from J, with 8 bases between. The V gene's germline CDR1 is SGHTA and CDR2 FQGNSA. There are 12 residues in the CDR3.